Included here is one TCR beta chain sequence, with context. The antigen is unknown. V was trimmed by 8 bases and J by 0 bases, leaving 11 bases between them. Germline V gene data show CDR1 as MDHEN and CDR2 as SYDVKM. The CDR3 is 14 residues long. The data belong to a study of T cell responses to AZD1222 COVID-19 vaccine. Sequencing used immunoSEQ multiplex PCR; TCRdb keeps in-frame clones, though not all of them. The top ten clones hold 1% of a sample with roughly 180,000 clones, approximately 95% of them seen once. Study results and caveats: Regions left unmutated in variants are reportedly the target of nearly half of spike-specific TCRs. It was only after the peak T cell response that any repertoires were sampled.

The clonotype was recovered from an adult who received the MenACWY meningococcal vaccine as a control. Sample: peripheral blood, taken 28 days after the second dose of the MenACWY control vaccine. The gene calls are TRBV28 and TRBJ1-3, with D possibly matching TRBD1 (5 bases). The CDR3 DNA sequence: TGTGCCAGCCTCTCCCAGGGCTCTGGAAACACCATATATTTT. It codes for CASLSQGSGNTIYF.